The 19 T cell receptor beta chains reported below all come from one sample, sequenced in a study of shared clonotypes between healthy human individuals (TCRdb year 2020). Libraries came from the immunoSEQ multiplex PCR assay. TCRdb limited this immuneACCESS table to in-frame rearrangements with V and J called. A share of clones is missing; checked studies link under half to unresolved V genes, and the rest is unexplained. In all, the sample holds some 2,000,000 clones, and roughly 95% of those were seen once. 0.13% of the sample is in the top ten clones. The sequenced sample consisted of naive CD4+ T cells sorted from blood. This sample's cell subset or site label indicates: CD45RA+ positively selected. Receptors were obtained from a man aged 18 to 29 in good health.

J is TRBJ2-2 and V is TRBV18; D gene ambiguous. From germline, CDR1 is KGHSH and CDR2 LQKENI. V was clipped by 2 bases and J by 4 bases, with 11 bases between them. The CDR3 runs 15 residues. CDR3 protein: CASSPGPMRTGELFF. Here the CDR3 DNA reads TGTGCCAGCTCACCAGGCCCCATGCGCACCGGGGAGCTGTTTTTT.

This clone was seen a single time. J is TRBJ2-3 and V is TRBV6-1; TRBD1 agrees at 12 bases. The CDR3 runs to 18 residues. Germline V gene lookup returns CDR1 MNHNS and CDR2 SASEGT. Trimming cost V 2 bases and J 6 bases; bases outside gene matches: 12. The CDR3 bases are TGTGCCAGCAGTGAAAGGGCAGGGGGACAGGGGGCTAGGGATACGCAGTATTTT. Protein: CASSERAGGQGARDTQYF.

This clone was counted once. The junction departs from germline at one end; a sequencing error may be responsible. The chain couples TRBV11-2 to TRBJ1-2; no reliable D call. There are 14 residues in the CDR3. Germline CDR1 and CDR2: SGHAT and FQNNGV. This chain's CDR3 is CASRLDSINYGYTF. The CDR3 nucleotides are TGTGCCAGCAGGTTAGACTCCATCAACTATGGCTACACCTTC.

This clone has a single count. The genes are TRBV7-2 and TRBJ2-5; TRBD2 agrees at 15 bases. The CDR3 sequence is 15 residues long. The germline V gene has CDR1 SGHTA and CDR2 FQGNSA. J was trimmed by 3 bases and V by 6 bases; bases with no gene match: 2. Here the CDR3 DNA reads TGTGCCAGCAGTTGGACTAGCGGGAGGGAAGAGACCCAGTACTTC. Translation gives CASSWTSGREETQYF.

The V gene is TRBV7-8, the J gene TRBJ2-3; no clear D gene. This CDR3 is 15 amino acids long. Germline V CDR1 and CDR2: SGHVS, FQNEAQ. V was pared by 3 bases and J by 2 bases, with 12 bases between. DNA of the CDR3: TGTGCCAGCAGCTTTTATGGTGAAAACACAGATACGCAGTATTTT. Protein: CASSFYGENTDTQYF.

This chain connects TRBV4-2 to TRBJ1-5; TRBD1 aligns across 11 bases. The ends lost 4 bases at V and 6 bases at J; junction bases unmatched: 5. Per germline, CDR1 LGHNA and CDR2 YNFKEQ. The CDR3 extends over 15 amino acids. The CDR3 DNA sequence: TGTGCCAGCAGCCCAGGACAGGGGGCTAGTCAGCCCCAGCATTTT. Translating it yields CASSPGQGASQPQHF.

The chain is built from TRBV4-2 and TRBJ2-1, with TRBD1 identical over 7 bases. CDR1 is LGHNA, CDR2 YNFKEQ, per germline. Trimming at V came to 1 base and at J to 5 bases, leaving 2 bases not matched to a gene. The CDR3 is made up of 14 amino acids. The CDR3 is CASSQAGTDNEQFF. CDR3 nucleotide sequence: TGTGCCAGCAGCCAAGCTGGGACAGACAATGAGCAGTTCTTC.

The rearrangement links TRBV4-3 to TRBJ1-5; 7 nucleotides line up with TRBD1. Losses at the gene ends were 4 bases for V and 6 bases for J; bases not matched to a gene: 12. The germline gives CDR1 LGHNA, CDR2 YSLEER. CDR3 length: 16 amino acids. CDR3 bases: TGCGCCAGCAGCCCAGGATTGACAGGGATCGGTCAGCCCCAGCATTTT. It is translated as CASSPGLTGIGQPQHF.

Regarding this clone: Other nucleotide sequences in the sample specify the same CDR3. The chain employs TRBV5-6 and TRBJ2-5; D is unresolved. The CDR3 runs to 11 residues. Trimming removed 1 base at V and 5 bases at J, with 3 bases between. CDR1 is SGHDT, CDR2 YYEEEE, per germline. The CDR3 reads CASSLQETQYF. The CDR3 DNA reads as TGTGCCAGCAGCTTGCAGGAGACCCAGTACTTC.

V gene TRBV5-6 combines with J gene TRBJ2-5, with no clear D. Trimming shortened V by 0 bases and J by 2 bases, and 8 bases separated the two germline ends. This CDR3 has 14 residues. Looked up from germline, CDR1 is SGHDT and CDR2 is YYEEEE. This chain's CDR3 is CASSLVSEQETQYF. Here the CDR3 DNA reads TGTGCCAGCAGCTTGGTTTCAGAACAAGAGACCCAGTACTTC.

Concerning this clone: The sample holds other DNA sequences that translate to the same CDR3. CDR3 sequence: CASSLGRDQPQHF. The DNA of the CDR3 is TGTGCCAGCAGTTTAGGAAGGGATCAGCCCCAGCATTTT. V gene TRBV28 combines with J gene TRBJ1-5; no clear D. The CDR3 runs 13 residues. The germline V gene has CDR1 MDHEN and CDR2 SYDVKM. V was cut by 2 bases and J by 5 bases, with 7 bases left in between.

This clone was counted a single time. The DNA for the CDR3 is TGTGCCAGCAGTGAAGAAACAGGGGGCGGCACTGAAGCTTTCTTT. It translates to CASSEETGGGTEAFF. This rearrangement joins TRBV2 to TRBJ1-1; 9 bases map to TRBD1. Germline values: CDR1 SNHLY, CDR2 FYNNEI. Trimming at V came to 1 base and at J to 4 bases, leaving 4 bases not matched to a gene. This CDR3 comprises 15 residues.

The rearrangement links TRBV19 to TRBJ1-6; 8 positions agree with TRBD1. Per the germline V gene, CDR1 is LNHDA and CDR2 is SQIVND (reference sequence). J gave up 5 bases and V 3 bases, and 3 bases lay outside the gene matches. There are 15 residues in the CDR3. CDR3 region: CASSIEDRDNSPLHF. CDR3 DNA: TGTGCCAGTAGTATCGAGGACAGGGATAATTCACCCCTCCACTTT. The full variable domain, in which reference TRBV19 and TRBJ1-6 provide the parts outside the CDR3, is DGGITQSPKYLFRKEGQNVTLSCEQNLNHDAMYWYRQDPGQGLRLIYYSQIVNDFQKGDIAEGYSVSREKKESFPLTVTSAQKNPTAFYLCASSIEDRDNSPLHFGNGTRLTVT.

The chain recombines TRBV11-2 with TRBJ2-5, with D uncertain. CDR1 and CDR2 from the germline V gene are SGHAT and FQNNGV. The CDR3 contains 13 residues. The V gene lost 3 bases and the J gene lost 1 base, with 6 bases spanning the gap. The CDR3 bases are TGTGCCAGCAGCTTTTGGACCCAAGAGACCCAGTACTTC. It translates to CASSFWTQETQYF.

The DNA for the CDR3 is TGTGCCATCAACACGGGGGGGTACAATGAGCAGTTCTTC. Residues: CAINTGGYNEQFF. The V and J genes are TRBV10-3 and TRBJ2-1; TRBD2 matches at 8 bases. The germline gives CDR1 ENHRY, CDR2 SYGVKD. The J segment lost 4 bases and the V segment lost 7 bases, leaving 3 bases of the junction unmatched. The CDR3 spans 13 residues.

The chain recombines TRBV29-1 with TRBJ2-7, with D hard to call. Germline V lookup: CDR1 SQVTM, CDR2 ANQGSEA. The CDR3 is made up of 12 amino acids. Trimming pared 3 bases from V and 6 bases from J, leaving 12 bases between. CDR3 sequence reads: CSVDGRMGEQYF. CDR3 coding DNA: TGCAGCGTTGACGGCAGAATGGGCGAGCAGTACTTC.

In nucleotides, the CDR3 is TGTGCCAGCAGTGAAGGACAGGGACTTCGGCAGTACTTC. This sequence encodes CASSEGQGLRQYF. The rearrangement uses TRBV2 and TRBJ2-7; D may be TRBD1 (7 bases). The CDR3 sequence is 13 residues long. Germline V gives CDR1 SNHLY, CDR2 FYNNEI. The V end was cut by 1 base, the J end by 9 bases, with 13 bases between. The full variable domain, completed using reference TRBV2 and TRBJ2-7, is EPEVTQTPSHQVTQMGQEVILRCVPISNHLYFYWYRQILGQKVEFLVSFYNNEISEKSEIFDDQFSVERPDGSNFTLKIRSTKLEDSAMYFCASSEGQGLRQYFGPGTRLTVT.

A note on this clone: The same CDR3 can be traced to other DNA sequences in this sample. This chain joins TRBV5-1 and TRBJ1-1; TRBD1 matches at 7 bases. V gave up 0 bases and J gave up 8 bases; unmatched junction bases: 1. From germline, CDR1 is SGHRS and CDR2 YFSETQ. The length of the CDR3 is 12 residues. CDR3 in DNA: TGCGCCAGCAGCTTGGACAGGGGAGAAGCTTTCTTT. Its translation is CASSLDRGEAFF.

With regard to this clone: The sample contains more than one DNA sequence encoding this CDR3. The chain uses TRBV30 and TRBJ1-2; D gene ambiguous. Trimming stripped 0 bases from V and 5 bases from J, with 7 bases between. Germline CDR1 reads GTSNPN; CDR2 reads SVGIG (reference sequence). CDR3 length: 12 amino acids. This chain's CDR3 is CAWSVPDYGYTF. CDR3 bases: TGTGCCTGGAGTGTACCTGATTATGGCTACACCTTC.